The entry that follows covers one TCR beta chain sequence. Its antigen has not been determined. No base-level quality is on record; no much larger clone is a single base apart. All donors were healthy Caucasians. The twin cohort consisted of three pairs of female monozygotic twins, all aged roughly 18 to 29 years. Peripheral blood mononuclear cells were the source from which RNA for the TCR libraries was isolated. The data are from a study of identical twins (dated by TCRdb to between 2015 and 2016). Describing the broader study: To test whether fetal clonotypes persist, the study used deep sequencing on TCR alpha and beta repertoires from monozygotic twins, unrelated adults of various ages, and cord blood. To rule out contamination, replicate twin experiments were performed at different times with different library preparation protocols. What the study reported, not specific to this receptor: Conclusions relied on cross-sectional statistical analysis, since the same donors could not be followed over many years. Compared with coincidental sharing between unrelated individuals, out-of-frame TCR alpha sequences shared between twins had an excess of sequences with low generation probability. The excess sharing between twins in beta out-of-frame sequences was weaker because fewer shared sequences reduced the signal-to-noise ratio. Invariant T cells such as MAIT and iNKT could partly confound zero-insertion analyses, although diverse VJ usage argued against such confounding for most clonotypes. Fewer insertions were carried by abundant cord blood beta clonotypes; a weaker similar trend was observed in young adult naive repertoires, while no such trend was observed in memory repertoires. In monozygotic twins, recombination models systematically underestimated out-of-frame TCR alpha sharing, but the models matched the sharing seen between unrelated individuals.

V loses 3 bases of germline sequence and J loses 7 bases, and the interval between the two ends is 10 bases. According to the germline V gene (reference sequence), CDR1 reads WNHNN and CDR2 reads SYGVQD. The CDR3 goes from the cysteine to the phenylalanine over 13 residues. Of the read, only the CDR3 DNA is kept; its 39 bases are in frame from base 1. Library creation used 5' RACE. The instrument given in TCRdb is Illumina HiSeq 2000. A universal primer binding site was introduced by template switching, and a unique molecular identifier was present in the final cDNA, enabling accurate counting of TCR cDNA molecules. Specific primers in the conserved constant-segment region were used to synthesize first-strand cDNA for the TCR alpha and beta chains. To control for contamination, each cDNA library was double barcoded with a SMART-Mk sample barcode plus Illumina barcodes. TruSeq adapter sequences, together with Illumina sample barcodes, were added in two successive PCR steps. TCR alpha and beta cDNA libraries were sequenced on the Illumina HiSeq platform with custom primers. The study's own analysis went as follows. Raw reads were processed with MiGEC to extract unique molecular identifiers, and MiXCR was used to determine CDR3 positions. For each individual, recombination models were inferred using an EM algorithm with the repgenHMM and IGoR tools. The analysis of shared clonotypes was done with the tcR package in R, with sharing normalized by the product of cloneset sizes. To study raw recombination without the effects of thymic and clonal selection, out-of-frame nonproductive sequences were analyzed. The public reads were quality trimmed at Q25 with fastp and then assembled into clones with MiXCR by TCRdb, keeping productive beta chains. When rows share a CDR3 protein, they turn into one entry using the most common DNA and genes. None of the V and J calls come from the authors' own analysis; TCRdb made them. The sample table lists nearly 900,000 distinct CDR3 sequences, roughly 12% of them with a count of one. The ten largest clones capture about 1.6% of the sample.

These same records also appear under a second study, on yellow fever vaccine responses in identical twins. The second study's paper adds: The T cell response to vaccination in identical twins was reported by the authors to appear partly convergent and partly personalized. In identical twins, the study followed T cell clones that responded to the vaccine with precision.

The sample consisted of PBMCs. The chain is made from TRBV10-1 and TRBJ2-1; no D gene call is confident. The TCR originated in a woman aged 18-35 years in good health. The DNA reads as follows: TGCGCCAGCAGTGAATCGGCCCGGAATGAGCAGTTCTTC. The encoded protein is CASSESARNEQFF.